This entry features one T cell receptor beta chain sequence. Antigen unknown. TCRdb recomputed calls from the 5' RACE reads with MiXCR, one row per CDR3 protein. The repertoire holds 500,000 to 600,000 distinct CDR3 sequences, with roughly a fifth as singletons. This specimen comes from a study of identical twins. All donors were healthy Caucasians. From germline, CDR1 is SGDLS and CDR2 YYNGEE. The CDR3 loop spans 15 amino acids. V was clipped by 0 bases and J by 5 bases; unmatched bases: 4. Notes on the study in general: It was cross-sectional statistical analysis, not following the same donors, that the conclusions relied on. Insertion counts were lower in abundant cord blood beta clonotypes, a trend that memory repertoires did not show.

This sample also appeared in a second study, on T cells expressing NK-cell markers. In that study: Underlying the TCR beta repertoires were sorted CD3+CD56+NKG2C+, CD3+CD56+NKG2C- and CD3+CD56-NKG2C+ T cells.

J is TRBJ2-2 and V is TRBV9; 7 positions match TRBD2. This receptor was identified in a woman aged 18-29 years in good health. Sequencing input: CD4+ T cells sorted from blood. The CDR3 DNA is TGTGCCAGCAGCGTAGTCGCCGGGGGGACCGGGGAGCTGTTTTTT. Encoded protein: CASSVVAGGTGELFF.